This TCR beta chain was sequenced during a study of cytomegalovirus exposure and HLA in healthy donors. As concerns this clone: Its cognate antigen is unknown.

V was shortened by 4 bases and J by 6 bases, with 14 bases between the two germline ends. The CDR3 loop spans 14 amino acids. From germline, CDR1 is MGHDK and CDR2 SYGVNS. In the PCR, 60 Vbeta and 13 Jbeta primers were used. TCRdb keeps only in-frame clones here, not all; method: immunoSEQ multiplex PCR. The data contain some 140,000 clones, roughly 80% of them seen just once; the ten biggest clones take up approximately 2%. Study-wide results and limits: What a later analysis reportedly showed was that an Asian-associated ancestry cluster had fewer N-insertions than the roughly 670-donor mean. There were a few CMV-associated chains whose specificity for CMV antigens was confirmed in vitro.

The sequenced sample was PBMCs. The clonotype was recovered from a man in his thirties or forties in good health and CMV-seronegative. The chain recombines TRBV25-1 with TRBJ2-3; possibly TRBD2 for D (5 bases). CDR3 nucleotides: TGTGCCAGCAGTGTTGTCTCCCGCGGGGATACGCAGTATTTT. It encodes CASSVVSRGDTQYF.